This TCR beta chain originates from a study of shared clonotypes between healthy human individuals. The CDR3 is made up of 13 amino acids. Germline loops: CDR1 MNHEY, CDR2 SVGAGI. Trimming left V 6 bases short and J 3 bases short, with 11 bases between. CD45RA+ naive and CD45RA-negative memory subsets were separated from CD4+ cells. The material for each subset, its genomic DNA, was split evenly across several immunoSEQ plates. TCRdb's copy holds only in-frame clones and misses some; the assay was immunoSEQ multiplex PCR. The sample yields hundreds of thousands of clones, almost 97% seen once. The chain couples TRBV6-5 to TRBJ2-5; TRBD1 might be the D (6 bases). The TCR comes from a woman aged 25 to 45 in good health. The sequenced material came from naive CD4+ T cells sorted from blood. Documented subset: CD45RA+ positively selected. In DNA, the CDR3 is TGTGCCAGCAGAAAAACAGGGAAAGAGACCCAGTACTTC. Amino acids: CASRKTGKETQYF.